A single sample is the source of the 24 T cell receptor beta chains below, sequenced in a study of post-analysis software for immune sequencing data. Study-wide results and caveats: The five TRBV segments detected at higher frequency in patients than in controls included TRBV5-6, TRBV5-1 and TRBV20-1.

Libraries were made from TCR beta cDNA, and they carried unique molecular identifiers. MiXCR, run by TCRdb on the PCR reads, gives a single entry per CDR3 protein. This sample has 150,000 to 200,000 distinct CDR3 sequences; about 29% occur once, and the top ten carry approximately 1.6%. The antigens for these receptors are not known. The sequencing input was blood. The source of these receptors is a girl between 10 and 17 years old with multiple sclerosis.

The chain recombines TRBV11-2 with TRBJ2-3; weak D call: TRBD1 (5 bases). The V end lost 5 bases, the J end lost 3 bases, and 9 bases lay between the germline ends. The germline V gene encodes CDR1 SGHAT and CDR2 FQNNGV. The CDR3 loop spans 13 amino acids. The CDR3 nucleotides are TGTGCCAGCAGCCGACAGTTGACAGATACGCAGTATTTT. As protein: CASSRQLTDTQYF.

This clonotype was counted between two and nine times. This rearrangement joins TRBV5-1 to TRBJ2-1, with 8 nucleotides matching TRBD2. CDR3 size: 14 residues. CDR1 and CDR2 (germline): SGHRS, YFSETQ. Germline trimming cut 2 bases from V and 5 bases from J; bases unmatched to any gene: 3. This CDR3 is CASSLREGHNEQFF. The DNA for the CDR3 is TGCGCCAGCAGCTTACGGGAGGGGCACAATGAGCAGTTCTTC.

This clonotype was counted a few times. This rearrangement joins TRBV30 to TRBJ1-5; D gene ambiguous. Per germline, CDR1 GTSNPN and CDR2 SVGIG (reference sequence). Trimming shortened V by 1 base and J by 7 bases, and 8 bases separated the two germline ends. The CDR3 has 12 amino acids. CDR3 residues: CAWSDMDQPQHF. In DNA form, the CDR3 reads TGTGCCTGGAGTGACATGGACCAGCCCCAGCATTTT.

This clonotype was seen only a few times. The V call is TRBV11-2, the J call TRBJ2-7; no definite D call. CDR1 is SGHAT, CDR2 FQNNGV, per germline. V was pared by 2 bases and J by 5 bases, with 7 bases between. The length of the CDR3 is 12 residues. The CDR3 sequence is CASSLKLHEQYF. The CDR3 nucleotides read TGTGCCAGCAGCTTAAAGTTGCACGAGCAGTACTTC. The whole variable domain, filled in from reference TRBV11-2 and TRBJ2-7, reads EAGVAQSPRYKIIEKRQSVAFWCNPISGHATLYWYQQILGQGPKLLIQFQNNGVVDDSQLPKDRFSAERLKGVDSTLKIQPAKLEDSAVYLCASSLKLHEQYFGPGTRLTVT.

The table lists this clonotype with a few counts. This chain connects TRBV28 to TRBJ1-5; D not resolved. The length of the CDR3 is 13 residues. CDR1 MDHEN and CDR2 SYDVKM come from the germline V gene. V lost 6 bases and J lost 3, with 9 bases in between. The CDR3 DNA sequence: TGTGCCAGCAGCCCCAGGACCAATCAGCCCCAGCATTTT. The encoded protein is CASSPRTNQPQHF.

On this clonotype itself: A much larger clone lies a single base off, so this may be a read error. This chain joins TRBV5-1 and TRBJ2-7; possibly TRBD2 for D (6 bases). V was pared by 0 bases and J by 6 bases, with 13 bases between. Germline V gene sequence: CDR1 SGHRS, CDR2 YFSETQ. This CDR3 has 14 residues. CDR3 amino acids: CASSLDGSKCEQYF. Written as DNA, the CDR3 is TGCGCCAGCAGCTTGGACGGGAGTAAGTGCGAGCAGTACTTC.

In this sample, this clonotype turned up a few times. CDR3 in DNA: TGTGCCAGCAGCTTAGCTCGCCAAGAGACCCAGTACTTC. It specifies CASSLARQETQYF. The chain couples TRBV7-2 to TRBJ2-5; D remains unclear. V dropped 0 bases and J dropped 1 base, with 3 bases sitting between them. This CDR3 region has 13 residues. Germline-derived CDR1 and CDR2 are SGHTA and FQGNSA.

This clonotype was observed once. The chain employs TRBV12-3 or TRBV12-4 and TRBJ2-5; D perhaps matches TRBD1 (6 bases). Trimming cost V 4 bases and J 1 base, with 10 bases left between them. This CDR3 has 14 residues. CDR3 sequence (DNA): TGTGCCAGCAGTTCCTCGGACAGCCAAGAGACCCAGTACTTC. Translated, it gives CASSSSDSQETQYF.

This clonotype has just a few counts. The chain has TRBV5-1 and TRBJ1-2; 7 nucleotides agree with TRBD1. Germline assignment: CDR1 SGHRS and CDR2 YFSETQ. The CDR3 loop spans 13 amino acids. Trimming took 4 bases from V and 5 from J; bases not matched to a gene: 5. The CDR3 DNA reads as TGCGCCAGCAGCGAAACAGGGGAATATGGCTACACCTTC. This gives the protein CASSETGEYGYTF.

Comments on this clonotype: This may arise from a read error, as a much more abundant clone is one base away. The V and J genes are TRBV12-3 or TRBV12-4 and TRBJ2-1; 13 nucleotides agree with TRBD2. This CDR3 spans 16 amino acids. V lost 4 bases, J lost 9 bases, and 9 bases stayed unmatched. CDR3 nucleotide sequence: TGTGCCAGCAGTTCCCGGACTAGCGGGAGAGACAGTGAGCAGTTCTTC. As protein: CASSSRTSGRDSEQFF.

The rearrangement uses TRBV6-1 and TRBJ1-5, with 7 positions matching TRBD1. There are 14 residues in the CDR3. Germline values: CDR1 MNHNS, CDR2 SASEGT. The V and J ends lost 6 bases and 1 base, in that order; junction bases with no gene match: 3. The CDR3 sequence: CASSADRSNQPQHF. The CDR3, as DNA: TGTGCCAGCAGCGCGGACAGGAGCAATCAGCCCCAGCATTTT.

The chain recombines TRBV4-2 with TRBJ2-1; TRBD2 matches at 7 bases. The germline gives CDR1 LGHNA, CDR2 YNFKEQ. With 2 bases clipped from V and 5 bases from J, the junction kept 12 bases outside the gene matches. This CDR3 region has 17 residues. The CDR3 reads CASSQIYAGTTNNEQFF. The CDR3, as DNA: TGTGCCAGCAGCCAAATATATGCAGGGACTACAAACAATGAGCAGTTCTTC.

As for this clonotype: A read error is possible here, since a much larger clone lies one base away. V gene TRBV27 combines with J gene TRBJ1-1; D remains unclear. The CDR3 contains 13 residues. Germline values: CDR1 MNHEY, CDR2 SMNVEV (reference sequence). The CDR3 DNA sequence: TGTGCCGGCAGTTTCATACTTACGGGGGAAGCTTTCTTT. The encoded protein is CAGSFILTGEAFF.

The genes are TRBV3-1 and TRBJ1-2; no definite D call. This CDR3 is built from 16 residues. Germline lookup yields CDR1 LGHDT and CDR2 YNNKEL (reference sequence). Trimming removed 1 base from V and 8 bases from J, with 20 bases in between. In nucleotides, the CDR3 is TGTGCCAGCAGCCAAGGGAACGTGGATAAAAAAAGGGGCTACACCTTC. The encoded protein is CASSQGNVDKKRGYTF.

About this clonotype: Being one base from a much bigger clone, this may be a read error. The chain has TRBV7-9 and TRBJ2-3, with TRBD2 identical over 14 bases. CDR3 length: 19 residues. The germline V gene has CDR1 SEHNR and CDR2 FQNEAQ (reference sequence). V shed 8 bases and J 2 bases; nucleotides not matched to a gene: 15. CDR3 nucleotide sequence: TGTGCCAGCGGCTGGTTTCCGGGACTAGCGGGAGATACCACAGATACGCAGTATTTT. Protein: CASGWFPGLAGDTTDTQYF.

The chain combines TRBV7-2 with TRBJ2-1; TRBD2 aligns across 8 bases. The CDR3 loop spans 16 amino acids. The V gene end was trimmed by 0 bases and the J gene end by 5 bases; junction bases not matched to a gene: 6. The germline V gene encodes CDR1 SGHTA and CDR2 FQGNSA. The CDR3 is CASSLAGGGGNNEQFF. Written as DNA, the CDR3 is TGTGCCAGCAGCTTAGCTGGGGGCGGGGGGAACAATGAGCAGTTCTTC.

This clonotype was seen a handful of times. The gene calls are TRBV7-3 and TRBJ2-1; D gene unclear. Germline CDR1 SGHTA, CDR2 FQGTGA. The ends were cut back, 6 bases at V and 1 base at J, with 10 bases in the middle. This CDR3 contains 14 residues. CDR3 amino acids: CASSSDPSYNEQFF. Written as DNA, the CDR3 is TGTGCCAGCAGTTCAGACCCTTCCTACAATGAGCAGTTCTTC.

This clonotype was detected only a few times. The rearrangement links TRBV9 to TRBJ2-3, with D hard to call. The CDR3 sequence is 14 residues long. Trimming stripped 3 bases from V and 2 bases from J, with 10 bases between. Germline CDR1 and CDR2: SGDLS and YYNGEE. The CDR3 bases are TGTGCCAGCAGCGGAGAGAAGCACACAGATACGCAGTATTTT. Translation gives CASSGEKHTDTQYF.

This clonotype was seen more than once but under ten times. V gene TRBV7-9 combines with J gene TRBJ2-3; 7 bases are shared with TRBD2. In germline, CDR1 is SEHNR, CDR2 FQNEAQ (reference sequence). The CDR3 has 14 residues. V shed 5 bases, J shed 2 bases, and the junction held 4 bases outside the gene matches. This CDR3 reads CASSPGDYTDTQYF. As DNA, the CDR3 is TGTGCCAGCAGCCCGGGGGACTACACAGATACGCAGTATTTT.

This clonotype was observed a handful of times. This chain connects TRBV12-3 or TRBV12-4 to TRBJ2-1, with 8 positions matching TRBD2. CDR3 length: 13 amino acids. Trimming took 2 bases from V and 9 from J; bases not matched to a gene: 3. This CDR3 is CASSLSSGREQFF. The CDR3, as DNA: TGTGCCAGCAGTTTATCTAGCGGGCGTGAGCAGTTCTTC.

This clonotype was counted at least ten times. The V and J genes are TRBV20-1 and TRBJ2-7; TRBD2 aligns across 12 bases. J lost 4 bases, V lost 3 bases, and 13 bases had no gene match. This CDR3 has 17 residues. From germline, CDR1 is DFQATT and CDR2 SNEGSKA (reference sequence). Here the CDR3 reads CSASTTTSGRKGYEQYF. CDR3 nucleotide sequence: TGCAGTGCTAGCACAACGACTAGCGGGAGAAAGGGTTACGAGCAGTACTTC.

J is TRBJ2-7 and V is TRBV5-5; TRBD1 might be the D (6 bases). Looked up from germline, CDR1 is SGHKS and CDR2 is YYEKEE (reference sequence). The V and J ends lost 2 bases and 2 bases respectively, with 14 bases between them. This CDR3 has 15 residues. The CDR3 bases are TGTGCCAGCAGCTTACAGGGACCTATGGCCTACGAGCAGTACTTC. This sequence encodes CASSLQGPMAYEQYF.

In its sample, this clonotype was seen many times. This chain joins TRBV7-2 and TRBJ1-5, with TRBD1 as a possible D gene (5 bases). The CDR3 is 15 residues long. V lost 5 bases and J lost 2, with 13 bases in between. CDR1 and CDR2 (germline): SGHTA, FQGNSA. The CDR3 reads CASSPGYIGNQPQHF. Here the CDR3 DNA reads TGTGCCAGCAGCCCAGGGTACATAGGCAATCAGCCCCAGCATTTT.

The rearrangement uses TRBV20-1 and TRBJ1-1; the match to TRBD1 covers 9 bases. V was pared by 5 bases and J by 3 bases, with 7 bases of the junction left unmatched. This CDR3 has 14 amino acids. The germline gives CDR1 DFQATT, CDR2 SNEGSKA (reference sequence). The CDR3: CSAGGQGWDTEAFF. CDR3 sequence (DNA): TGCAGTGCTGGTGGACAGGGGTGGGACACTGAAGCTTTCTTT.